Shown below are 15 T cell receptor beta chains from a single sample sequenced in a study of T-cell memory formation after mild COVID-19. TCRdb reprocessed the 5' RACE reads via MiXCR and lists one record per CDR3 protein. This sample has 400,000 to 500,000 distinct CDR3 sequences, with less than 25% found just once. Material for sequencing was PBMCs or a T cell subset sorted from them (not recorded which). These receptors were collected from an adult woman who had mild COVID-19 (a few samples of this study predate the infection). Cell type and time point are not known.

As concerns this clonotype: Sequence at one end of the junction differs from germline and may be a read error. This chain connects TRBV7-7 to TRBJ2-1; the D is unclear. CDR1 is SSHAT, CDR2 FNYEAQ, per germline (reference sequence). This CDR3 is 15 amino acids long. The CDR3 loop reads CASSMGSDPSNEQFF. CDR3 DNA sequence: TGTGCTAGCAGTATGGGATCGGACCCCTCCAATGAGCAGTTCTTC. The variable domain in full, with the rest retrieved from reference TRBV7-7 and TRBJ2-1, is GAGVSQSPRYKVTKRGQDVTLRCDPISSHATLYWYQQALGQGPEFLTYFNYEAQPDKSGLPSDRFSAERPEGSISTLTIQRTEQRDSAMYRCASSMGSDPSNEQFFGPGTRLTVL.

This clonotype was observed a few times. A read error may produce the germline difference seen at one junction end. The chain recombines TRBV27 with TRBJ2-1; TRBD2 matches at 7 bases. The CDR3 consists of 14 residues. Looked up from germline, CDR1 is MNHEY and CDR2 is SMNVEV (reference sequence). CDR3: CASRFGGSGNEQFF. The CDR3 DNA is TGTGCCAGCCGTTTTGGCGGGAGTGGCAATGAGCAGTTCTTC.

The chain couples TRBV29-1 to TRBJ2-7; tentative D call: TRBD2 (5 bases). This CDR3 is 12 amino acids long. The germline CDR1 and CDR2 sequences are SQVTM and ANQGSEA. Between the trimmed V and J ends, which lost 0 bases and 3 bases, there was a span of 6 bases. The CDR3 nucleotides read TGCAGCGTTGAAGATCGGGGCTACGAGCAGTACTTC. Translating it yields CSVEDRGYEQYF.

In this sample, this clonotype turned up many times. The CDR3 DNA is TGCGCCAGCAGCTCGGGACGAGATAATTCACCCCTCCACTTT. Encoded protein: CASSSGRDNSPLHF. This rearrangement joins TRBV5-1 to TRBJ1-6; tentative D call: TRBD1 (5 bases). The CDR3 has 14 residues. V was trimmed by 3 bases and J by 5 bases, leaving 9 bases between them. Germline V CDR1 and CDR2: SGHRS, YFSETQ.

The chain carries TRBV9 and TRBJ2-7; 8 positions match TRBD2. Germline V gene data show CDR1 as SGDLS and CDR2 as YYNGEE. The CDR3 consists of 15 residues. The trim removed 4 bases at V and 3 bases at J, leaving 9 bases unmatched. CDR3 coding DNA: TGTGCCAGCAGCAAATATAGCGGGAATCACTACGAGCAGTACTTC. It codes for CASSKYSGNHYEQYF. Full variable domain (outside the CDR3, taken from reference TRBV9 and TRBJ2-7): DSGVTQTPKHLITATGQRVTLRCSPRSGDLSVYWYQQSLDQGLQFLIQYYNGEERAKGNILERFSAQQFPDLHSELNLSSLELGDSALYFCASSKYSGNHYEQYFGPGTRLTVT.

This clonotype was seen more than once but under ten times. The V and J genes are TRBV20-1 and TRBJ2-2; maybe TRBD2 (6 bases). CDR1 DFQATT and CDR2 SNEGSKA come from the germline V gene (reference sequence). CDR3 size: 15 residues. Trimming cost V 5 bases and J 2 bases, with 15 bases left between them. CDR3 DNA sequence: TGCAGTGCTCCAGCGGGTCTCCAAAACACCGGGGAGCTGTTTTTT. Protein: CSAPAGLQNTGELFF.

The rearrangement joins TRBV7-2 to TRBJ2-7; D is uncertain. Trimming shortened V by 1 base and J by 1 base, and 11 bases separated the two germline ends. CDR3 length: 15 residues. In germline, CDR1 is SGHTA, CDR2 FQGNSA. The CDR3 spells CASSLGAARSYEQYF. The CDR3 DNA reads TGTGCCAGCAGCTTAGGGGCAGCTAGATCCTACGAGCAGTACTTC.

This CDR3 reads CATSREGGNTEAFF. The CDR3 bases are TGTGCCACCAGCAGAGAAGGGGGAAACACTGAAGCTTTCTTT. The chain joins TRBV15 to TRBJ1-1; D is perhaps TRBD1 (6 bases). The CDR3 has 14 amino acids. Germline lookup yields CDR1 LNHNV and CDR2 YYDKDF (reference sequence). The V end was cut by 0 bases, the J end by 2 bases, with 7 bases between.

The chain joins TRBV10-3 to TRBJ2-7; D is uncertain. Trimming pared 0 bases from V and 4 bases from J, leaving 10 bases between. In germline, CDR1 is ENHRY, CDR2 SYGVKD. The CDR3 sequence is 14 residues long. The CDR3: CAISESPGWYEQYF. Here the CDR3 DNA reads TGTGCCATCAGTGAGTCTCCGGGTTGGTACGAGCAGTACTTC.

This clonotype has a handful of counts. This rearrangement joins TRBV20-1 to TRBJ2-1; D possibly corresponds to TRBD2 (5 bases). Trimming stripped 1 base from V and 3 bases from J, with 13 bases between. CDR3 size: 15 residues. Germline loops: CDR1 DFQATT, CDR2 SNEGSKA (reference sequence). The CDR3 sequence: CSARGGPKNYNEQFF. Written as DNA, the CDR3 is TGCAGTGCTAGAGGAGGGCCCAAAAACTACAATGAGCAGTTCTTC.

V is TRBV30 and J is TRBJ1-4; D is perhaps TRBD1 (6 bases). Germline V gives CDR1 GTSNPN, CDR2 SVGIG (reference sequence). This CDR3 comprises 13 residues. The V end lost 1 base, the J end lost 8 bases, and 11 bases lay between the germline ends. CDR3 DNA: TGTGCCTGGAGTGCCCAGGGGTGGGAAAAACTGTTTTTT. Its translation is CAWSAQGWEKLFF. The complete variable domain, with remaining parts taken from reference TRBV30 and TRBJ1-4, reads SQTIHQWPATLVQPVGSPLSLECTVEGTSNPNLYWYRQAAGRGLQLLFYSVGIGQISSEVPQNLSASRPQDRQFILSSKKLLLSDSGFYLCAWSAQGWEKLFFGSGTQLSVL.

The CDR3, as DNA: TGTGCCAGCAGTTACTCCGACTTCCCGAGCAATCAGCCCCAGCATTTT. The encoded protein is CASSYSDFPSNQPQHF. V is TRBV6-6 and J is TRBJ1-5; D call uncertain. The V and J ends lost 0 bases and 1 base respectively, with 10 bases between them. Germline-derived CDR1 and CDR2 are MNHNY and SVGAGI (reference sequence). The CDR3 is made up of 16 amino acids.

This clonotype was recorded a few times. The chain employs TRBV7-3 and TRBJ2-1; 8 bases fit TRBD1. The germline gives CDR1 SGHTA, CDR2 FQGTGA. V dropped 5 bases and J dropped 3; count of bases not matched to a gene: 6. This CDR3 is 15 amino acids long. The CDR3 reads CASSIDRGGYNEQFF. The CDR3 DNA reads TGTGCCAGCAGCATTGACAGGGGTGGCTACAATGAGCAGTTCTTC.

This clonotype was recorded at least ten times. V is TRBV6-4 and J is TRBJ2-2; 11 nucleotides line up with TRBD2. V was clipped by 8 bases and J by 6 bases; unmatched bases: 5. CDR1 MRHNA and CDR2 SNTAGT come from the germline V gene. The CDR3 has 14 residues. The CDR3 nucleotides are TGTGCCAGCGCACTAGCGGGGGATGCCGGGGAGCTGTTTTTT. Amino acid sequence: CASALAGDAGELFF.

The chain joins TRBV7-6 to TRBJ2-7; D gene uncertain. Germline V gives CDR1 SGHVS, CDR2 FNYEAQ. The CDR3 is 12 amino acids. V dropped 0 bases and J dropped 5 bases, with 5 bases sitting between them. CDR3 nucleotides: TGTGCCAGCAGCTTAGCGCTCAACGAGCAGTACTTC. It yields the protein CASSLALNEQYF.